The clone carrying this T cell receptor (beta chain) has only a few counts. Its cognate antigen is unknown. These data belong to a study of post-analysis software for immune sequencing data. Study-level background: Recorded disease courses covered relapsing-remitting, secondary progressive and progressive-relapsing multiple sclerosis. Some patients had no subtype annotation. Study observations and caveats: In multiple sclerosis, normalized Chao1 diversity was significantly below that of controls. Batch-mates among the samples co-clustered strongly by F measure.

Built from TCR beta cDNA, the libraries had unique molecular identifiers in them. T cells numbering roughly 0.95 to 11 million gave rise to 400,000 to 550,000 cDNA molecules. In TCRdb, the PCR reads were re-called with MiXCR into one record per CDR3 protein. Seen here are roughly 600,000 distinct CDR3 sequences, around 40% observed once, and the top ten hold over 1.5%. The TCR was taken from a girl between 5 and 17 years old with multiple sclerosis. Input material: blood.

For the CDR3, the DNA is TGTGCCAGCAGCTCCACCGGACTAGCACGACCCTACGAGCAGTACTTC. Its translation: CASSSTGLARPYEQYF. The chain uses TRBV7-9 and TRBJ2-7; TRBD2 matches 8 bases. The junction had 10 bases not matched to a gene; V was cut back by 4 bases and J by 2 bases. The CDR3 spans 16 residues. Germline CDR1 SEHNR, CDR2 FQNEAQ (reference sequence).